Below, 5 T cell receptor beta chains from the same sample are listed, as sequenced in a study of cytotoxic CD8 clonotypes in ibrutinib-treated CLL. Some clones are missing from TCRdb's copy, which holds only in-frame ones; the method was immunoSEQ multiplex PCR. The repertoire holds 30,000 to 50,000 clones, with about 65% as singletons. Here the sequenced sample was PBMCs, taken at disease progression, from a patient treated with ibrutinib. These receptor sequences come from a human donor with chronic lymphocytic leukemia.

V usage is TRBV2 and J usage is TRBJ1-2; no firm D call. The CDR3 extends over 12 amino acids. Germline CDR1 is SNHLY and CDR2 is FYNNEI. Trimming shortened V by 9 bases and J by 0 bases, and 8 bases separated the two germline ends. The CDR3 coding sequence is TGTGCCAGTGTCCTGGCTAACTATGGCTACACCTTC. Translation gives CASVLANYGYTF.

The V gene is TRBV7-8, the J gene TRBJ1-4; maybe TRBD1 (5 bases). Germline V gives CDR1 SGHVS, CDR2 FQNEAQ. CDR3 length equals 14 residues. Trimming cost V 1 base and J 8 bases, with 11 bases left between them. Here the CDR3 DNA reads TGTGCCAGCAGCTTAGTGAGGCAGGGAGAAAAACTGTTTTTT. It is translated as CASSLVRQGEKLFF. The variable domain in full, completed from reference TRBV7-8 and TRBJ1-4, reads GAGVSQSPRYKVAKRGQDVALRCDPISGHVSLFWYQQALGQGPEFLTYFQNEAQLDKSGLPSDRFFAERPEGSVSTLKIQRTQQEDSAVYLCASSLVRQGEKLFFGSGTQLSVL.

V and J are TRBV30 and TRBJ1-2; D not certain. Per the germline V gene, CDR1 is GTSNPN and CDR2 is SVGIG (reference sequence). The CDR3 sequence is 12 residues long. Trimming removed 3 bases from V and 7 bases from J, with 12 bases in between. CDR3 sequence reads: CAWRTLRGGYTF. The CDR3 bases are TGTGCCTGGAGAACCCTTCGGGGTGGCTACACCTTC. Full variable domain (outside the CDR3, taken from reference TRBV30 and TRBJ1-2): SQTIHQWPATLVQPVGSPLSLECTVEGTSNPNLYWYRQAAGRGLQLLFYSVGIGQISSEVPQNLSASRPQDRQFILSSKKLLLSDSGFYLCAWRTLRGGYTFGSGTRLTVV.

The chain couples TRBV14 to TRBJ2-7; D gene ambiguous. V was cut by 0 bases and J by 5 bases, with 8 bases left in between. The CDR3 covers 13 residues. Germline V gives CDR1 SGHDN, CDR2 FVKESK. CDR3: CASSQDRPNEQYF. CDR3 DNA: TGTGCCAGCAGCCAAGATCGGCCTAACGAGCAGTACTTC.

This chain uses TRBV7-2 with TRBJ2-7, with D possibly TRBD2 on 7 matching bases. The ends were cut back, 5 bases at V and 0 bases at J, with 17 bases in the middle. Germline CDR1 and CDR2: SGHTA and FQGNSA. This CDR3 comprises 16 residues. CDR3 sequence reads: CASSHTGGGSSYEQYF. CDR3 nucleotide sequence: TGTGCCAGCAGCCACACCGGGGGCGGGAGCTCCTACGAGCAGTACTTC.